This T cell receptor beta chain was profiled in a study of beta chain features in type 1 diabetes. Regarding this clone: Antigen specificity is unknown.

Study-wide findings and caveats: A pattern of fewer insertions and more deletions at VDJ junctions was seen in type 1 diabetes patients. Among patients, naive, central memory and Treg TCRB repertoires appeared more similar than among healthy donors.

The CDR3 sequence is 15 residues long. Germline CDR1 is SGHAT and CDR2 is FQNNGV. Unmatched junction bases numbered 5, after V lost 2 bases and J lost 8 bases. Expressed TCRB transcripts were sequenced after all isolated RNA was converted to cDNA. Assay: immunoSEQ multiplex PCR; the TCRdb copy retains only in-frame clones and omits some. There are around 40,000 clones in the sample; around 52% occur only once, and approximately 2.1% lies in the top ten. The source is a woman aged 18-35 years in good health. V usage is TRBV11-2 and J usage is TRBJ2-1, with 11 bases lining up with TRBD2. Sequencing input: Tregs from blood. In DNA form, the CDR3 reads TGTGCCAGCAGCTTACTGACTAGCGGGACGGATGAGCAGTTCTTC. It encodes CASSLLTSGTDEQFF. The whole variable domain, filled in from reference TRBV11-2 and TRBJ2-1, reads EAGVAQSPRYKIIEKRQSVAFWCNPISGHATLYWYQQILGQGPKLLIQFQNNGVVDDSQLPKDRFSAERLKGVDSTLKIQPAKLEDSAVYLCASSLLTSGTDEQFFGPGTRLTVL.